This T cell receptor beta chain originates from a study of beta chain features in type 1 diabetes. Sequencing targeted expressed TCRB transcripts, as all isolated RNA had been reverse transcribed. Repertoires were generated with immunoSEQ multiplex PCR, while TCRdb's copy carries only in-frame clones and drops some. The sample gives under 900,000 clones, 15% to 20% of which show up once; roughly 0.025% is in the top ten. This clone was seen more than once but under ten times. V lost 0 bases and J 6 bases, leaving 7 bases between the germline ends. This CDR3 has 13 amino acids. From germline, CDR1 is SGHNT and CDR2 YYREEE (reference sequence).

This sequence originates from a woman in her late teens or twenties in good health. The sequencing sample was made of naive CD4+ T cells from blood. The chain carries TRBV5-4 and TRBJ1-5; D is possibly TRBD1 (5 bases). CDR3 nucleotide sequence: TGTGCCAGCAGCTTGGGGGGCGGTCAGCCCCAGCATTTT. It translates to CASSLGGGQPQHF.